The present T cell receptor beta chain was sequenced within a study of T cells in Graves' hyperthyroidism and ophthalmopathy. RNA transcripts gave rise to amplified TCR beta CDR3 regions. Using the HTBI primer set, a first-round RT-PCR was run on the TCR CDR3. Each CDR3 protein is one row after TCRdb ran MiXCR on the multiplex PCR reads. The sample lists about 320,000 distinct CDR3 sequences; around 17% were seen once. The definition of stable Graves' hyperthyroidism was no ophthalmopathy progression within 18 months. General study points: Blood samples included most of the expanded thyroid clonotypes exceeding 0.001. Model-based prediction identified ophthalmopathy a median around 6.5 months prior to its onset.

This clonotype was recorded only once. Its specificity is not known. The source of this sequence is a man under 40 with Graves' hyperthyroidism. The sequencing sample was made of blood.

CDR3 in amino acids: CASSSRTGTGGYTF. CDR3 bases: TGTGCCAGCAGCTCCCGGACAGGTACGGGTGGCTACACCTTC. The chain recombines TRBV7-2 with TRBJ1-2; 7 bases line up with TRBD1. With 4 bases clipped from V and 7 bases from J, the junction kept 9 bases outside the gene matches. Germline CDR1 is SGHTA and CDR2 is FQGNSA. The CDR3 sequence is 14 residues long.